A single sample gave rise to the 18 T cell receptor beta chains below, sequenced in a study of T cells in localized non-small cell lung cancer. The protocol was immunoSEQ multiplex PCR, while the TCRdb copy is restricted to in-frame clones and leaves out a portion. The sample has over 25,000 clones, less than 95% seen once. The specimen was peripheral blood, collected before any cancer treatment. The receptors come from a woman aged 35-75 years with stage I lung adenocarcinoma.

CDR3 DNA: TGTGCCAGCAAAGGGGATGAGCGGCAGCCCCAGCATTTT. It specifies CASKGDERQPQHF. The V call is TRBV6-5, the J call TRBJ1-5; TRBD1 is a possible D gene (5 bases). From germline, CDR1 is MNHEY and CDR2 SVGAGI. This CDR3 spans 13 amino acids. Trimming pared 7 bases from V and 7 bases from J, leaving 14 bases between.

The V gene is TRBV7-2, the J gene TRBJ2-5; TRBD2 aligns across 8 bases. CDR1 and CDR2 (germline): SGHTA, FQGNSA. The CDR3 has 15 amino acids. With 7 bases clipped from V and 5 bases from J, the junction kept 12 bases outside the gene matches. CDR3 amino acids: CASKPAGVRLETQYF. The DNA of the CDR3 is TGTGCCAGCAAGCCAGCGGGAGTAAGGCTGGAGACCCAGTACTTC.

The V call is TRBV7-8, the J call TRBJ2-2, with TRBD2 matching over 9 bases. Germline lookup yields CDR1 SGHVS and CDR2 FQNEAQ. The J segment lost 6 bases and the V segment lost 2 bases, leaving 4 bases of the junction unmatched. The CDR3 spans 15 residues. The CDR3 sequence is CASSLLAGTPGELFF. For the CDR3, the DNA is TGTGCCAGCAGCTTACTAGCGGGAACCCCCGGGGAGCTGTTTTTT.

The V and J genes are TRBV28 and TRBJ1-5; 9 nucleotides line up with TRBD1. Germline V lookup: CDR1 MDHEN, CDR2 SYDVKM. The V segment lost 2 bases and the J segment 3 bases; nucleotides outside the gene matches: 5. The length of the CDR3 is 16 residues. The CDR3 is CASSLQQGAFNQPQHF. CDR3 DNA: TGTGCCAGCAGTTTACAACAGGGGGCTTTCAATCAGCCCCAGCATTTT.

V is TRBV19 and J is TRBJ1-3; unclear D gene. V lost 4 bases to trimming and J lost 0 bases, with 13 bases between them. CDR1 is LNHDA and CDR2 is SQIVND in the germline V gene (reference sequence). CDR3 length equals 16 residues. The CDR3 nucleotides are TGTGCCAGTAGTAGGGCGAGGGCCAACTCTGGAAACACCATATATTTT. Translated, it gives CASSRARANSGNTIYF.

The chain joins TRBV6-5 to TRBJ2-7; 7 bases are shared with TRBD2. Germline assignment: CDR1 MNHEY and CDR2 SVGAGI. Trimming at V came to 2 bases and at J to 3 bases, leaving 7 bases not matched to a gene. This CDR3 contains 15 residues. As DNA, the CDR3 is TGTGCCAGCAGTTACCCAGGCGGGGGAGTCTACGAGCAGTACTTC. Translating gives CASSYPGGGVYEQYF.

This chain uses TRBV19 with TRBJ1-2; perhaps TRBD1 as D (5 bases). From germline, CDR1 is LNHDA and CDR2 SQIVND (reference sequence). V shed 7 bases and J shed 4 bases, with 16 bases lying between them. The CDR3 consists of 14 residues. The CDR3, as DNA: TGTGCCAGTATAGGGGAGGGGTATGGCTATGGCTACACCTTC. Encoded protein: CASIGEGYGYGYTF.

The sample holds a few counts of this clone. The chain carries TRBV2 and TRBJ1-1, with a possible D match to TRBD1 (6 bases). V shed 5 bases and J shed 3 bases, with 13 bases lying between them. The CDR3 is 14 residues long. The germline gives CDR1 SNHLY, CDR2 FYNNEI. The chain's CDR3 is CASSRGPTDTEAFF. CDR3 DNA sequence: TGTGCCAGCAGTCGGGGGCCAACGGACACTGAAGCTTTCTTT.

The chain has TRBV2 and TRBJ1-5; 7 nucleotides match TRBD1. The germline gives CDR1 SNHLY, CDR2 FYNNEI. V trimming: 6 bases; J trimming: 0 bases; junction bases outside the gene matches: 8. The CDR3 has 16 amino acids. The CDR3 sequence: CASRRDGTVSNQPQHF. For the CDR3, the DNA is TGTGCCAGCAGGCGAGACGGGACAGTTAGCAATCAGCCCCAGCATTTT.

J is TRBJ1-2 and V is TRBV28, with TRBD1 as a possible D gene (6 bases). The germline V and J ends were trimmed by 3 bases and 7 bases, with 15 bases remaining between them. The CDR3 has 14 residues. CDR1 is MDHEN and CDR2 is SYDVKM in the germline V gene. Written as DNA, the CDR3 is TGTGCCAGCAGTTTTGCCCACAGGGATCTTGGCTACACCTTC. This codes for CASSFAHRDLGYTF.

V is TRBV27 and J is TRBJ1-1; D is unresolved. Trimming cost V 5 bases and J 1 base, with 14 bases left between them. The germline CDR1 and CDR2 sequences are MNHEY and SMNVEV (reference sequence). The CDR3 totals 15 residues. CDR3 in DNA: TGTGCCAGCAGTCCCGAATACACGGGGAACACTGAAGCTTTCTTT. Translation gives CASSPEYTGNTEAFF.

This sequence joins TRBV28 and TRBJ1-1; tentatively, D is TRBD1 (5 bases). Germline CDR1 is MDHEN and CDR2 is SYDVKM. This CDR3 region has 15 residues. V lost 6 bases to trimming and J lost 2 bases, with 16 bases between them. The CDR3 spells CASRPPGTGNTEAFF. DNA for the CDR3: TGTGCCAGCAGACCCCCGGGGACCGGAAACACTGAAGCTTTCTTT.

This chain connects TRBV6-5 to TRBJ2-5; D is ambiguous. V lost 5 bases and J 5 bases, leaving 12 bases between the germline ends. The CDR3 length is 13 residues. CDR1 and CDR2 (germline): MNHEY, SVGAGI. The CDR3 here is CASSIGRWETQYF. The CDR3 nucleotides are TGTGCCAGCAGTATCGGCCGTTGGGAGACCCAGTACTTC.

This chain connects TRBV7-2 to TRBJ2-1, with TRBD1 matching over 8 bases. The germline CDR1 and CDR2 sequences are SGHTA and FQGNSA. With 1 base clipped from V and 3 bases from J, the junction kept 2 bases outside the gene matches. The CDR3 consists of 15 residues. The CDR3 DNA sequence: TGTGCCAGCAGCTTAGGACAGGGGTTCTACAATGAGCAGTTCTTC. Its translation: CASSLGQGFYNEQFF.

The chain couples TRBV6-6 to TRBJ2-4, with D unclear. The CDR3 has 13 amino acids. V was clipped by 1 base and J by 2 bases, with 3 bases between them. Germline CDR1 MNHNY, CDR2 SVGAGI (reference sequence). The CDR3 protein is CASSYLTKNIQYF. Written as DNA, the CDR3 is TGTGCCAGCAGTTACTTAACCAAAAACATTCAGTACTTC.

The chain has TRBV6-4 and TRBJ2-2, with D uncertain. The CDR3 consists of 15 residues. Per the germline V gene, CDR1 is MRHNA and CDR2 is SNTAGT. Trimming pared 3 bases from V and 4 bases from J, leaving 12 bases between. CDR3 residues: CASSDSLAGTGELFF. Written as DNA, the CDR3 is TGTGCCAGCAGTGATTCCCTGGCTGGCACCGGGGAGCTGTTTTTT.

The CDR3 spells CASRAGQVDGQPQHF. CDR3 in DNA: TGTGCCAGCAGGGCCGGACAGGTGGATGGTCAGCCCCAGCATTTT. The J gene is TRBJ1-5, the V gene TRBV2; 7 bases line up with TRBD1. Germline-derived CDR1 and CDR2 are SNHLY and FYNNEI. The CDR3 covers 15 residues. V was pared by 6 bases and J by 6 bases, with 11 bases of the junction left unmatched. Together with reference TRBV2 and TRBJ1-5, the CDR3 gives the full variable domain: EPEVTQTPSHQVTQMGQEVILRCVPISNHLYFYWYRQILGQKVEFLVSFYNNEISEKSEIFDDQFSVERPDGSNFTLKIRSTKLEDSAMYFCASRAGQVDGQPQHFGDGTRLSIL.

This rearrangement joins TRBV19 to TRBJ2-2; 9 bases are shared with TRBD1. V gave up 3 bases and J gave up 7 bases; unmatched junction bases: 6. The CDR3 is made up of 15 amino acids. Germline values: CDR1 LNHDA, CDR2 SQIVND (reference sequence). CDR3 coding DNA: TGTGCCAGTAGTATCAGGACAGGGGAAATCGGGGAGCTGTTTTTT. Residues: CASSIRTGEIGELFF.